This TCR beta chain was captured by sequencing in a study of T cell repertoires in cytomegalovirus infection. About the research overall: Public TCR beta signatures provided an indication of both CMV infection and a matching HLA type. Whole-study findings and limits: Cumulative frequency (of public TCR beta family members) identified carriers of CMV plus the relevant HLA. Within the response measured ex vivo, HLA-C-restricted CMV-specific TCR beta clonotypes were dominant.

One entry per CDR3 protein results from TCRdb running MiXCR on the reads. The table shows 100,000 to 150,000 distinct CDR3 sequences, with more than 20% occurring only once. The CDR3 runs to 13 residues. Trimming shortened V by 4 bases and J by 2 bases, and 8 bases separated the two germline ends. The germline V gene has CDR1 SNHLY and CDR2 FYNNEI. Of note for this clonotype: Its antigen is currently unknown.

The chain is built from TRBV2 and TRBJ2-5; D perhaps matches TRBD2 (6 bases). The origin of this receptor is a human donor in good health (CMV status not recorded). Some clones in this sample may be carry-over from other donors' samples. The sequenced sample consisted of PBMCs, sequenced either directly or after in vitro stimulation (not recorded which). The DNA of the CDR3 is TGTGCCAGCAGTGGCGGGATACAAGAGACCCAGTACTTC. Translating gives CASSGGIQETQYF.